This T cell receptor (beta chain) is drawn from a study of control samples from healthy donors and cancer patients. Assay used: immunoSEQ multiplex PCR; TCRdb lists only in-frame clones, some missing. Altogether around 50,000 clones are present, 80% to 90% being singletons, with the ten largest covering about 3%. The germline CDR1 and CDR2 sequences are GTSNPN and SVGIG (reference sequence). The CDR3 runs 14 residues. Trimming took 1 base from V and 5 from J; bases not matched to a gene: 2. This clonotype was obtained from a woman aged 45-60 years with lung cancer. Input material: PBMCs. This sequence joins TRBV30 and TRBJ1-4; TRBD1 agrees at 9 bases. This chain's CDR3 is CAWSGDRANEKLFF. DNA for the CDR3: TGTGCCTGGAGTGGGGACAGGGCCAATGAAAAACTGTTTTTT.